Shown below are 15 T cell receptor beta chains from a single sample sequenced in a study of T cell responses to AZD1222 COVID-19 vaccine. Data came from immunoSEQ multiplex PCR; TCRdb stores just in-frame clones and leaves some out. Among approximately 300,000 clones listed, roughly 93% were seen once. The sample was peripheral blood, taken 28 days after the second AZD1222 dose. These receptors were collected from an adult who received the AZD1222 COVID-19 vaccine.

This clone appeared a single time. The chain links TRBV9 to TRBJ1-1; weak D call: TRBD1 (6 bases). V lost 3 bases, J lost 5 bases, and 14 bases lay in between. Germline V gene sequence: CDR1 SGDLS, CDR2 YYNGEE. The length of the CDR3 is 14 residues. CDR3 DNA: TGTGCCAGCAGCGACTCAAACAGGGTGACTGAAGCTTTCTTT. This encodes CASSDSNRVTEAFF.

This clone appeared once. V usage is TRBV6-5 and J usage is TRBJ2-4; 7 nucleotides agree with TRBD1. CDR1 is MNHEY, CDR2 SVGAGI, per germline. J lost 12 bases, V lost 7 bases, and 9 bases had no gene match. The CDR3 is 12 amino acids. The CDR3 coding sequence is TGTGCCAGCACCTCTGAGGGGGCGGCTCAGTACTTC. Amino acids: CASTSEGAAQYF.

The chain has TRBV12-5 and TRBJ2-1; 7 bases line up with TRBD1. Germline lookup yields CDR1 LGHNT and CDR2 FRNRAP. V lost 0 bases, J lost 0 bases, and 5 bases stayed unmatched. There are 17 residues in the CDR3. This CDR3 reads CASGLVLGDSSYNEQFF. In DNA form, the CDR3 reads TGTGCTAGTGGTTTGGTACTTGGGGACAGCTCCTACAATGAGCAGTTCTTC.

The CDR3: CASRRQTDTDTQYF. The CDR3 region has the DNA TGTGCCAGCAGACGCCAGACAGACACAGATACGCAGTATTTT. This chain links TRBV7-9 with TRBJ2-3; D possibly corresponds to TRBD1 (5 bases). The CDR3 extends over 14 amino acids. The V gene's germline CDR1 is SEHNR and CDR2 FQNEAQ (reference sequence). The V end was cut by 6 bases, the J end by 2 bases, with 12 bases between. Supplemented by reference TRBV7-9 and TRBJ2-3, the full variable domain reads DTGVSQNPRHKITKRGQNVTFRCDPISEHNRLYWYRQTLGQGPEFLTYFQNEAQLEKSRLLSDRFSAERPKGSFSTLEIQRTEQGDSAMYLCASRRQTDTDTQYFGPGTRLTVL.

The chain employs TRBV28 and TRBJ1-4, with D maybe TRBD1 (5 bases). Trimming stripped 5 bases from V and 4 bases from J, with 11 bases between. The CDR3 sequence is 14 residues long. Germline CDR1 MDHEN, CDR2 SYDVKM. This chain's CDR3 is CASSLGAVNEKLFF. The CDR3 DNA sequence: TGTGCCAGCAGTCTCGGGGCAGTTAATGAAAAACTGTTTTTT.

CDR3 nucleotides: TGCGCCAGCAGTGAGTACCAGAACACCGGGGAGCTGTTTTTT. It encodes CASSEYQNTGELFF. The chain joins TRBV10-1 to TRBJ2-2; no clear D gene. CDR3 length equals 14 residues. Germline V gives CDR1 WNHNN, CDR2 SYGVQD (reference sequence). The germline V and J ends were trimmed by 1 base and 1 base, with 4 bases remaining between them.

The gene calls are TRBV20-1 and TRBJ1-2; D remains ambiguous. With 6 bases removed from V and 4 bases from J, the gap between germline ends came to 6 bases. Germline V gives CDR1 DFQATT, CDR2 SNEGSKA (reference sequence). This CDR3 comprises 10 residues. The CDR3 DNA reads TGCAGTGCCCGCCTCTATGGCTACACCTTC. Its translation: CSARLYGYTF.

This sequence joins TRBV15 and TRBJ2-3, with D unclear. This CDR3 spans 14 amino acids. Per the germline V gene, CDR1 is LNHNV and CDR2 is YYDKDF (reference sequence). V shed 1 base and J shed 4 bases, with 9 bases lying between them. The CDR3 loop is CATSRGVSSDTQYF. CDR3 bases: TGTGCCACCAGCAGAGGAGTCTCCTCAGATACGCAGTATTTT.

The V call is TRBV4-2, the J call TRBJ2-5; unclear D gene. V lost 0 bases and J 5 bases, leaving 10 bases between the germline ends. This CDR3 comprises 14 residues. Germline values: CDR1 LGHNA, CDR2 YNFKEQ. CDR3 sequence: CASSQDSLGETQYF. DNA for the CDR3: TGTGCCAGCAGCCAAGATTCACTTGGGGAGACCCAGTACTTC.

The J gene is TRBJ2-3, the V gene TRBV11-2; D might be TRBD2 (5 bases). Germline lookup yields CDR1 SGHAT and CDR2 FQNNGV. CDR3 length: 14 amino acids. Between the trimmed V and J ends, which lost 7 bases and 6 bases, there was a span of 17 bases. CDR3 DNA: TGTGCCAGCACCCGCTACACCGGGATGGATACGCAGTATTTT. Amino acid sequence: CASTRYTGMDTQYF. The whole variable domain, remainder taken from reference TRBV11-2 and TRBJ2-3, is EAGVAQSPRYKIIEKRQSVAFWCNPISGHATLYWYQQILGQGPKLLIQFQNNGVVDDSQLPKDRFSAERLKGVDSTLKIQPAKLEDSAVYLCASTRYTGMDTQYFGPGTRLTVL.

The chain is built from TRBV25-1 and TRBJ2-7; D unclear. Germline V gives CDR1 MGHDK, CDR2 SYGVNS. CDR3 length: 13 residues. V shed 4 bases and J shed 1 base, with 8 bases lying between them. The CDR3 loop reads CASSGLGSYEQYF. The CDR3 region has the DNA TGTGCCAGCAGTGGATTAGGATCCTACGAGCAGTACTTC.

The chain carries TRBV5-1 and TRBJ2-2; D perhaps matches TRBD1 (6 bases). V was pared by 4 bases and J by 6 bases, with 10 bases between. The CDR3 has 13 residues. Germline CDR1 and CDR2: SGHRS and YFSETQ. The DNA for the CDR3 is TGCGCCAGCAGCCCTGACAGGCCCGGGGAGCTGTTTTTT. It encodes CASSPDRPGELFF.

J is TRBJ1-1 and V is TRBV27, with 8 bases that match TRBD1. V shed 8 bases and J 5 bases; nucleotides not matched to a gene: 7. Germline assignment: CDR1 MNHEY and CDR2 SMNVEV (reference sequence). The CDR3 is made up of 13 amino acids. The CDR3 spells CASLDRGETEAFF. CDR3 nucleotide sequence: TGTGCCAGCCTTGACAGGGGAGAAACTGAAGCTTTCTTT.

In DNA form, the CDR3 reads TGTGCCAGCAGCACGACTAGCGGGTCCGCCTACAATGAGCAGTTCTTC. It specifies CASSTTSGSAYNEQFF. The J gene is TRBJ2-1, the V gene TRBV7-2, with 10 bases lining up with TRBD2. The length of the CDR3 is 16 residues. Germline-derived CDR1 and CDR2 are SGHTA and FQGNSA. Trimming cost V 5 bases and J 2 bases; bases outside gene matches: 6.

This sequence joins TRBV24-1 and TRBJ2-2; D is ambiguous. CDR1 and CDR2 (germline): KGHDR, SFDVKD. This CDR3 spans 12 amino acids. V was cut by 10 bases and J by 6 bases, with 11 bases left in between. CDR3 protein: CATSSVPGELFF. The CDR3 DNA sequence: TGTGCCACAAGTTCGGTCCCCGGGGAGCTGTTTTTT.